This T cell receptor (beta chain) was documented in a study of blood T cell repertoires in COVID-19. Clones were read by immunoSEQ multiplex PCR, and TCRdb kept only the in-frame ones, dropping some. Of roughly 250,000 clones listed, around 85% are singletons. Trimming cost V 4 bases and J 5 bases; bases outside gene matches: 9. The V gene's germline CDR1 is LGHDT and CDR2 YNNKEL (reference sequence). This CDR3 contains 15 residues. Sequencing used peripheral blood. The rearrangement links TRBV3-1 (or the pseudogene TRBV3-2) to TRBJ2-7; 9 nucleotides align to TRBD2. This clonotype was obtained from a woman aged 55-69 years with active or convalescent COVID-19. CDR3 bases: TGTGCCAGCAGCCGAGGCGGCGGGAGGGACCACGAGCAGTACTTC. Its protein is CASSRGGGRDHEQYF.